This T cell receptor (beta chain) was found in a study of PD-L1 blockade in urothelial cancer. The assay was immunoSEQ multiplex PCR, and TCRdb's table has in-frame clones only and misses some. This sample has tens of thousands of clones, with about 72% found just once. Details on this clone: Its antigen is currently unknown.

Study conclusions and caveats: Expansion of tumor-associated blood clones at 3 weeks was greater in durable-benefit patients.

The CDR3 loop spans 15 amino acids. With V trimmed by 5 bases and J by 8 bases, 8 bases remained unmatched. In germline, CDR1 is SGHTA, CDR2 FQGTGA. This TCR came from a man between 65 and 85 years old with urothelial cancer. This sequence joins TRBV7-3 and TRBJ2-1, with TRBD2 matching 11 bases. The sequencing used PBMCs, collected around atezolizumab (anti-PD-L1) treatment. The CDR3 DNA sequence: TGTGCCAGCAGCCTTACTAGCGGGAGCTGGGATGAGCAGTTCTTC. As protein: CASSLTSGSWDEQFF.